A single sample gave rise to the 14 T cell receptor beta chains below, sequenced in a study of blood T cells in healthy people across ages. A second PCR, run for about 6 to 11 cycles, used a sample-barcoded 5' primer plus a J-beta primer mix. One entry per CDR3 protein results from TCRdb running MiXCR on the 5' RACE reads. The top ten clones hold over 5% of a sample with about 1.4 million distinct CDR3 sequences, approximately 60% of them seen once. Sequenced: blood. The receptor set was obtained from a young man in good health.

This clonotype was picked up a small number of times. The genes are TRBV5-1 and TRBJ1-1; TRBD1 is a possible D gene (5 bases). This CDR3 is built from 15 residues. The V gene lost 2 bases and the J gene lost 6 bases, with 17 bases spanning the gap. CDR1 is SGHRS and CDR2 is YFSETQ in the germline V gene. The CDR3 loop reads CASSFNSGRGAEAFF. The CDR3 region has the DNA TGCGCCAGCAGCTTTAATTCCGGGCGGGGGGCTGAAGCTTTCTTT.

This clonotype has more than one count but fewer than ten. V gene TRBV5-1 combines with J gene TRBJ2-4; 8 bases fit TRBD2. The J call may be wrong; the DNA end is better matched by TRBJ2-7. The CDR3 runs to 16 residues. Germline lookup yields CDR1 SGHRS and CDR2 YFSETQ. The CDR3 nucleotides read TGCGCCAGCAGCTTGGCCGGGGGGGCCAACCCCTACGAGCAGTACTTC. As protein: CASSLAGGANPYEQYF.

V usage is TRBV27 and J usage is TRBJ1-1; D not certain. The CDR3 spans 14 residues. V lost 1 base, J lost 3 bases, and 9 bases lay in between. Germline V lookup: CDR1 MNHEY, CDR2 SMNVEV (reference sequence). Here the CDR3 DNA reads TGTGCCAGCAGTTTATTGCCAGACTACACTGAAGCTTTCTTT. Amino acid sequence: CASSLLPDYTEAFF.

This clonotype was seen more than once but under ten times. V gene TRBV20-1 combines with J gene TRBJ2-5, with D possibly matching TRBD2 (5 bases). The J call may be faulty, since TRBJ2-7 better matches the DNA end. The germline CDR1 and CDR2 sequences are DFQATT and SNEGSKA (reference sequence). The CDR3 runs to 14 residues. In DNA form, the CDR3 reads TGCAGTGCTTTACTAGGGCCTCGGGGATACGAGCAGTACTTC. As protein: CSALLGPRGYEQYF.

The V and J genes are TRBV7-9 and TRBJ2-5; 7 nucleotides line up with TRBD1. J gave up 2 bases and V 3 bases, and 9 bases lay outside the gene matches. Germline CDR1 and CDR2: SEHNR and FQNEAQ (reference sequence). The CDR3 length is 16 residues. The DNA of the CDR3 is TGTGCCAGCAGCTTTTCCCGAATGGACAGGCAAGAGACCCAGTACTTC. Protein: CASSFSRMDRQETQYF.

This clonotype was observed a few times. The chain has TRBV29-1 and TRBJ2-7, with TRBD1 identical over 9 bases. The germline CDR1 and CDR2 sequences are SQVTM and ANQGSEA. The CDR3 extends over 12 amino acids. Losses at the gene ends were 7 bases for V and 4 bases for J; bases not matched to a gene: 5. CDR3 nucleotide sequence: TGCAGCGCCGCCGGACAGGGGTACGAGCAGTACTTC. This sequence encodes CSAAGQGYEQYF.

The gene calls are TRBV12-3 or TRBV12-4 and TRBJ2-1, with D possibly being TRBD1 (6 bases). The CDR3 contains 16 residues. V was clipped by 5 bases and J by 4 bases, with 18 bases between them. The DNA for the CDR3 is TGTGCCAGCAGTCCCTCCGGGACACAGAGGTACAATGAGCAGTTCTTC. Protein product: CASSPSGTQRYNEQFF.

V and J are TRBV4-3 and TRBJ2-3, with D perhaps matching TRBD1 or TRBD2 (5 bases each). Per germline, CDR1 LGHNA and CDR2 YSLEER. V was pared by 4 bases and J by 13 bases, with 18 bases between. The CDR3 is 13 residues long. The chain's CDR3 is CASSPKTGTGEYF. In DNA form, the CDR3 reads TGCGCCAGCAGCCCCAAGACCGGGACCGGGGAGTATTTT.

With regard to this clonotype: A far larger clone is a single base away, which makes a read error likely. The chain carries TRBV7-2 and TRBJ2-5; D gene uncertain. Germline V gene sequence: CDR1 SGHTA, CDR2 FQGNSA. This CDR3 is 11 amino acids long. The CDR3 loop reads CASSLVEAQYF. The DNA of the CDR3 is TGTGCCAGCAGCTTAGTAGAGGCCCAGTACTTC.

The chain couples TRBV20-1 to TRBJ2-7; D uncertain. Trimming shortened V by 0 bases and J by 5 bases, and 14 bases separated the two germline ends. From germline, CDR1 is DFQATT and CDR2 SNEGSKA (reference sequence). The CDR3 loop spans 14 amino acids. CDR3 residues: CSARDLFGANEQYF. The CDR3 coding sequence is TGCAGTGCTAGAGATCTATTTGGAGCGAACGAGCAGTACTTC.

In its sample, this clonotype was seen a few times. The chain couples TRBV20-1 to TRBJ1-4; 9 bases fit TRBD1. CDR1 and CDR2 from the germline V gene are DFQATT and SNEGSKA (reference sequence). The CDR3 contains 14 residues. V trimming: 1 base; J trimming: 8 bases; junction bases outside the gene matches: 5. CDR3 coding DNA: TGCAGTGCTAGAGTAGGGACAGGGTGGGAAAAACTGTTTTTT. Translating it yields CSARVGTGWEKLFF.

V is TRBV20-1 and J is TRBJ1-5, with unresolved D. CDR1 and CDR2 (germline): DFQATT, SNEGSKA (reference sequence). The CDR3 spans 14 residues. V was shortened by 4 bases and J by 7 bases, with 17 bases between the two germline ends. The CDR3 loop reads CSAKGLESWQPQHF. CDR3 coding DNA: TGCAGTGCTAAGGGCCTCGAATCATGGCAGCCCCAGCATTTT.

V usage is TRBV27 and J usage is TRBJ2-1; the D gene is possibly TRBD1 (6 bases). From germline, CDR1 is MNHEY and CDR2 SMNVEV (reference sequence). V shed 6 bases and J shed 0 bases, with 15 bases lying between them. The CDR3 contains 16 residues. The CDR3 protein is CASSPDRRRSYNEQFF. The CDR3 DNA follows: TGTGCCAGCAGCCCGGACAGAAGACGCTCCTACAATGAGCAGTTCTTC.

This clonotype turned up a few times. The chain uses TRBV20-1 and TRBJ1-5; D unresolved. Germline V gives CDR1 DFQATT, CDR2 SNEGSKA (reference sequence). V was cut by 4 bases and J by 3 bases, with 10 bases left in between. The CDR3 is 13 residues long. This CDR3 is CSATSSHNQPQHF. For the CDR3, the DNA is TGCAGTGCTACTTCTAGCCACAATCAGCCCCAGCATTTT.